This is a list of T cell receptor beta chains from one sample in a study of T cells in Graves' hyperthyroidism and ophthalmopathy. TCRdb independently ran MiXCR on the multiplex PCR reads; one entry per CDR3 protein. The profile shows around 280,000 distinct CDR3 sequences, roughly 13% of them singletons. The sequencing sample was made of blood. Receptor source: a woman aged 40 to 55 with Graves' hyperthyroidism. Both conserved end residues are part of each CDR3. D genes are given only for firm matches. Expanded clones get a size class; other rows say once, few or many, or leave the size out.

V: TRBV6-1
J: TRBJ2-1
size: many
D: .
length: 14
DNA: TGTGCCAGCAGTACGGGACTTCCCGTCAATGAGCAGTTCTTC
CDR3: CASSTGLPVNEQFF

V: TRBV2
J: TRBJ2-3
size: many
D: TRBD1
length: 14
DNA: TGTGCCAGTCAGGGGGCTAGCCGCACAGATACGCAGTATTTT
CDR3: CASQGASRTDTQYF

V: TRBV4-1
J: TRBJ2-1
size: .
D: TRBD2
length: 16
DNA: TGCGCCAGCAGCCAAGAATTTAGCGGGAGACCGGCGGAGCAGTTCTTC
CDR3: CASSQEFSGRPAEQFF

V: TRBV12-3/TRBV12-4
J: TRBJ1-5
size: many
D: .
length: 14
DNA: TGTGCCAGCAGTGGGGGACACCCTAATCAGCCCCAGCATTTT
CDR3: CASSGGHPNQPQHF

V: TRBV12-3/TRBV12-4
J: TRBJ1-1
size: medium-sized
D: .
length: 15
DNA: TGTGCCAGCCGGGTAAAGGGGGGCTTGAACACTGAAGCTTTCTTT
CDR3: CASRVKGGLNTEAFF

V: TRBV19
J: TRBJ1-1
size: .
D: TRBD1
length: 14
DNA: TGTGCCAGTAGTCCCTCAGGGGGAAACACTGAAGCTTTCTTT
CDR3: CASSPSGGNTEAFF

V: TRBV11-3
J: TRBJ2-2
size: many
D: .
length: 14
DNA: TGTGCCAGCAGCCACCAGGGGATTACCGGGGAGCTGTTTTTT
CDR3: CASSHQGITGELFF

V: TRBV30
J: TRBJ2-7
size: few
D: TRBD2
length: 14
DNA: TGTGCCTGGAGAACGGCGGGAGGGCCCGGCGAGCAGTACTTC
CDR3: CAWRTAGGPGEQYF

V: TRBV7-9
J: TRBJ2-3
size: many
D: TRBD2
length: 15
DNA: TGTGCCAGCAGCTTGGACGGGAGGGTTACAGATACGCAGTATTTT
CDR3: CASSLDGRVTDTQYF

V: TRBV12-3/TRBV12-4
J: TRBJ1-5
size: many
D: .
length: 12
DNA: TGTGCCAGCAGTTTTCAGTATCAGCCCCAGCATTTT
CDR3: CASSFQYQPQHF

V: TRBV3-1
J: TRBJ1-2
size: many
D: TRBD1
length: 14
DNA: TGTGCCAGCAGCTATAAGACAGGGAAAAGTGGCTACACCTTC
CDR3: CASSYKTGKSGYTF

V: TRBV28
J: TRBJ2-7
size: many
D: .
length: 14
DNA: TGTGCCAGCACGGTCTTCGGGACAACATACGAGCAGTACTTC
CDR3: CASTVFGTTYEQYF

V: TRBV12-5
J: TRBJ1-5
size: few
D: TRBD1
length: 17
DNA: TGTGCTAGTGGTTCCGGGACAGGGTACGGGGGTGGTCAGCCCCAGCATTTT
CDR3: CASGSGTGYGGGQPQHF

V: TRBV12-3/TRBV12-4
J: TRBJ2-1
size: many
D: .
length: 15
DNA: TGTGCCAGCAGTCGGCCGGCGTCCGGGGTGAATGAGCAGTTCTTC
CDR3: CASSRPASGVNEQFF